This T cell receptor beta chain comes out of a study of cytomegalovirus exposure and HLA in healthy donors. Study observations and caveats: V- and J-gene trimming of TCR beta was linked (in a later analysis) to a missense DCLRE1C variant. Testing in vitro showed three CMV-associated chains specific for CMV antigens.

There are 14 residues in the CDR3. CDR1 is SGHDT, CDR2 YYEEEE, per germline. Between the trimmed V and J ends, which lost 0 bases and 9 bases, there was a span of 13 bases. With 60 Vbeta and 13 Jbeta primers, the PCR was carried out. Clones were sequenced by immunoSEQ multiplex PCR, and TCRdb holds only the in-frame ones, with some missing. The table shows nearly 70,000 clones, with roughly 71% occurring only once. Concerning this clone: Its antigen is as yet unknown.

This clonotype originated in a woman aged 60-75 years in good health and CMV-seropositive. The rearrangement uses TRBV5-6 and TRBJ1-5; D remains unclear. Specimen: PBMCs. The CDR3 DNA is TGTGCCAGCAGCTTGGGGGTTGCCGCGGGGCCCCAGCATTTT. Translating gives CASSLGVAAGPQHF.